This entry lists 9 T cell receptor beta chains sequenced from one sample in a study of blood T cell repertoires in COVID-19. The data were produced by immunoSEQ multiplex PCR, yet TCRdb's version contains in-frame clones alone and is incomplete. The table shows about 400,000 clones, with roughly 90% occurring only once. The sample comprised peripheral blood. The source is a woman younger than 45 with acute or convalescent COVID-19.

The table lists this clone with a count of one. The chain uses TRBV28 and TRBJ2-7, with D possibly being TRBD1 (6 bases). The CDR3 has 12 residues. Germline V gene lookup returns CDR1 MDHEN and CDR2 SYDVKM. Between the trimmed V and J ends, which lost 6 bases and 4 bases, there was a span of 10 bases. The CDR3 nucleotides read TGTGCCAGCAGACCAACAGGGTACGAGCAGTACTTC. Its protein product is CASRPTGYEQYF.

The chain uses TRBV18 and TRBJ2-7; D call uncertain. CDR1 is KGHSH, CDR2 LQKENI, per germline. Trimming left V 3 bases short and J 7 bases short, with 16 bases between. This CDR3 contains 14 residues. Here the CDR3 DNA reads TGTGCCAGCTCACCTCAGCCACTTCTAGGTGAGCAGTACTTC. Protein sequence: CASSPQPLLGEQYF.

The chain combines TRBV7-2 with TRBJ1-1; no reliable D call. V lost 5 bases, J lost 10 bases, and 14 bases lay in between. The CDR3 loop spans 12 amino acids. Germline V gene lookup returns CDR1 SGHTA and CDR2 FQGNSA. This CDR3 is CASSPERLIAFF. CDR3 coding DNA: TGTGCCAGCAGCCCGGAGAGGTTAATAGCTTTCTTT.

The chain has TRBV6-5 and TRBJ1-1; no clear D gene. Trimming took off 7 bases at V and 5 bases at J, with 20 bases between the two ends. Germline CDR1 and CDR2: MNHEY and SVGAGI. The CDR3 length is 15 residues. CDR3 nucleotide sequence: TGTGCCAGCAAAAAAAGGGCCATCGGGAGAACTGAAGCTTTCTTT. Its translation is CASKKRAIGRTEAFF.

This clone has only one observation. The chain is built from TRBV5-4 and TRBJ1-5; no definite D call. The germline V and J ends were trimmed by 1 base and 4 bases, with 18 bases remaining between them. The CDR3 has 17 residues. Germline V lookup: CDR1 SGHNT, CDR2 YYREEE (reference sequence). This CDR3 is CASSLLGRVSGNQPQHF. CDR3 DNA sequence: TGTGCCAGCAGCTTGCTCGGACGGGTTTCGGGGAATCAGCCCCAGCATTTT.

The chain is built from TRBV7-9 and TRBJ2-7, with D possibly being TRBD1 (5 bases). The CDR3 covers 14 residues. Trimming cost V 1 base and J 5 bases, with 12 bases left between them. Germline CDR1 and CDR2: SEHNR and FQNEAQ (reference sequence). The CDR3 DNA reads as TGTGCCAGCAGCTTAGAAGGGGCGCGCCACGAGCAGTACTTC. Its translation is CASSLEGARHEQYF.

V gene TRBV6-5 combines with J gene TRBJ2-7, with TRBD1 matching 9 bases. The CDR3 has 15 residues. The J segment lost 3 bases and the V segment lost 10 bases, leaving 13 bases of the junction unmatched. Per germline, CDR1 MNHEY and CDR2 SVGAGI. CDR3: CATSETGGAFYEQYF. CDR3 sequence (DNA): TGTGCCACTTCTGAAACAGGGGGCGCGTTCTACGAGCAGTACTTC.

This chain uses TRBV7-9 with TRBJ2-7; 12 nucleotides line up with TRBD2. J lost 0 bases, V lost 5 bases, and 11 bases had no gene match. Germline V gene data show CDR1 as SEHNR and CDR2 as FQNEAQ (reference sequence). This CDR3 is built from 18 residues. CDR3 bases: TGTGCCAGCAGCCTCCCGACTAGCGGGGGCCAGAGCTCCTACGAGCAGTACTTC. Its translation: CASSLPTSGGQSSYEQYF.

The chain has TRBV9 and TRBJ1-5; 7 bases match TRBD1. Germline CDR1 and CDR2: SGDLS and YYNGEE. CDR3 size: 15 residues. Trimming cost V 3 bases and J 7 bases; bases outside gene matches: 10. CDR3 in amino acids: CASSADQGVGQPQHF. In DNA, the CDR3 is TGTGCCAGCAGCGCCGATCAGGGGGTCGGACAGCCCCAGCATTTT. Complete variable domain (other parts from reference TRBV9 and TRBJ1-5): DSGVTQTPKHLITATGQRVTLRCSPRSGDLSVYWYQQSLDQGLQFLIQYYNGEERAKGNILERFSAQQFPDLHSELNLSSLELGDSALYFCASSADQGVGQPQHFGDGTRLSIL.